This T cell receptor (beta chain) was identified during a study of T-cell reconstitution after alpha-beta-depleted transplantation in children. Study-wide findings and caveats: Alpha-beta T cells present about two months after transplant were reported to originate from several hundred expanded graft clones. Surviving recipient cells, namely T cells and thymic progenitors, were the source of high day-60 TCRbeta diversity in some patients.

This clonotype was seen many times. The target antigen is unknown. As it was prepared, the TCRbeta library received unique molecular identifiers. TCRdb re-analysed the PCR reads in MiXCR, keeping a single row per CDR3 protein. This sample carries 240,000 or so distinct CDR3 sequences, roughly 8% of them seen once, and the ten largest clones take roughly 6%. This clonotype was sampled from a male patient younger than 18 who had a stem cell transplant for acute lymphoblastic leukemia, so the T cells may come from the graft donor. The sequencing used PBMCs, mostly from graft donor cells, collected 180 days after TCRalphabeta/CD19-depleted stem cell transplant.

The CDR3 here is CASSAGTGPEQYF. DNA for the CDR3: TGTGCCAGCAGCGCCGGGACAGGTCCCGAGCAGTACTTC. The chain recombines TRBV13 with TRBJ2-7, with 8 positions matching TRBD1. The CDR3 runs 13 residues. Germline trimming cut 5 bases from V and 6 bases from J; bases unmatched to any gene: 6. Germline loops: CDR1 PRHDT, CDR2 FYEKMQ (reference sequence).